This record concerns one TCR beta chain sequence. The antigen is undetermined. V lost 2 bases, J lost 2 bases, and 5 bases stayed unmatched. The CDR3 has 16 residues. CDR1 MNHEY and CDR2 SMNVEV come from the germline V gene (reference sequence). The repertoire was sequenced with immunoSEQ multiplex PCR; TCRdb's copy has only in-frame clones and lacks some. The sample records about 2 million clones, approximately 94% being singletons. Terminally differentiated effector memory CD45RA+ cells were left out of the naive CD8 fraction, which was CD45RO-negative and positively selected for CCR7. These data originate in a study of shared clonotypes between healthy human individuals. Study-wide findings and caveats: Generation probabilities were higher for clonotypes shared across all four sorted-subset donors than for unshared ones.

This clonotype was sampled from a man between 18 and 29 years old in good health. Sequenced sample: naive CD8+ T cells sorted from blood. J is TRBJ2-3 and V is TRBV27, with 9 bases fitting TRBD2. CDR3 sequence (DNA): TGTGCCAGCAGTTTAAGCGGGGGGACCGACACAGATACGCAGTATTTT. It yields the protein CASSLSGGTDTDTQYF.